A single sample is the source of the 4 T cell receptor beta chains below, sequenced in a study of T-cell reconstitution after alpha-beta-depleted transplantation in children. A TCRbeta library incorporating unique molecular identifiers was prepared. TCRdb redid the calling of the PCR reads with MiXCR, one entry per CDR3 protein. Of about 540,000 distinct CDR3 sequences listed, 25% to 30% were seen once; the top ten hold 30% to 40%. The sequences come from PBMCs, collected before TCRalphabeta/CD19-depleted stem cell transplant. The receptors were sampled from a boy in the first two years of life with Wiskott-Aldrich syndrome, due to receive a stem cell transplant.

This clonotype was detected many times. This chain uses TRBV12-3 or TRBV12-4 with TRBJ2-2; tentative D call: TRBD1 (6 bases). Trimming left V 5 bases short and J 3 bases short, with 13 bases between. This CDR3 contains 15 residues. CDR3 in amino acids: CASSAQQGDTGELFF. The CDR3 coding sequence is TGTGCCAGCAGTGCCCAACAGGGAGACACCGGGGAGCTGTTTTTT.

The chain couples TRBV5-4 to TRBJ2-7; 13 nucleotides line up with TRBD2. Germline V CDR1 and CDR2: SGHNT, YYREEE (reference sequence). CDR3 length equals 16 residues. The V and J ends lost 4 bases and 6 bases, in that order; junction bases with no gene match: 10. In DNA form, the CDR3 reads TGTGCCAGCAGCCCCAACGGACTAGCGGGAGTGATCGAGCAGTACTTC. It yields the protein CASSPNGLAGVIEQYF.

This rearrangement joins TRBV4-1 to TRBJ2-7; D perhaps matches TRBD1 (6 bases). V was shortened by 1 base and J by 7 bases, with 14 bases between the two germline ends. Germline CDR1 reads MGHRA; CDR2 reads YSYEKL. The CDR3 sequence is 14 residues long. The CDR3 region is CASSQAAQGWEQYF. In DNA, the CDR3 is TGCGCCAGCAGCCAAGCCGCCCAGGGGTGGGAGCAGTACTTC.

Written as DNA, the CDR3 is TGTGCCAGCAGCATGGGACAGGGGTCAGATACGCAGTATTTT. Its protein is CASSMGQGSDTQYF. J is TRBJ2-3 and V is TRBV25-1; 10 nucleotides align to TRBD1. CDR1 MGHDK and CDR2 SYGVNS come from the germline V gene. J lost 4 bases, V lost 6 bases, and 4 bases had no gene match. The CDR3 has 14 residues. Supplemented by reference TRBV25-1 and TRBJ2-3, the full variable domain reads EADIYQTPRYLVIGTGKKITLECSQTMGHDKMYWYQQDPGMELHLIHYSYGVNSTEKGDLSSESTVSRIRTEHFPLTLESARPSHTSQYLCASSMGQGSDTQYFGPGTRLTVL.